This is a list of T cell receptor beta chains from one sample in a study of T-cell reconstitution after alpha-beta-depleted transplantation in children. TCRdb ran MiXCR on the PCR reads and lists one entry per CDR3 protein. The repertoire holds approximately 400,000 distinct CDR3 sequences, with about a tenth as singletons. The starting material was PBMCs from the stem cell graft donor, obtained from the stem cell graft. Receptors were obtained from a human donor who donated a stem cell graft to a child with acute myeloid leukemia. Each CDR3 is given with its conserved first and last residue. Each record gives: V gene, D gene, J gene, clone size, CDR3 protein, CDR3 DNA. D genes are given only for firm matches. Size tells how often a clone was seen (once, few, many) or the class of an expanded clone, and some rows leave it out.

TRBV4-1	NA	TRBJ2-7	many	CASSQDYAGAQDEQYF	TGCGCCAGCAGCCAAGATTACGCAGGGGCGCAGGACGAGCAGTACTTC
TRBV7-9	TRBD1	TRBJ2-4	NA	CASSPPLDRAKNIQYF	TGTGCCAGCAGCCCCCCCTTGGACAGGGCCAAAAACATTCAGTACTTC
TRBV12-3/TRBV12-4	TRBD1	TRBJ2-1	few	CASSQRTGGDEQFF	TGTGCCAGCAGTCAAAGGACAGGGGGGGATGAGCAGTTCTTC
TRBV7-3	NA	TRBJ2-2	few	CASSTANGELFF	TGTGCCAGCAGCACCGCCAACGGGGAGCTGTTTTTT
TRBV11-1	TRBD2	TRBJ2-2	NA	CASSRLAGDTGELFF	TGTGCCAGCAGTCGACTAGCGGGAGATACCGGGGAGCTGTTTTTT
TRBV5-1	TRBD2	TRBJ2-1	many	CASSSGLAGGNEQFF	TGCGCCAGCAGCTCGGGACTAGCGGGAGGTAATGAGCAGTTCTTC
TRBV11-2	TRBD1	TRBJ2-3	few	CASSSHLSGQGGGDTQYF	TGTGCCAGCAGCTCACACCTTTCGGGACAGGGGGGAGGAGATACGCAGTATTTT
TRBV5-6	NA	TRBJ2-7	NA	CASRRTWSSYEQYF	TGTGCCAGCAGGAGGACTTGGAGCTCCTACGAGCAGTACTTC
TRBV3-1	NA	TRBJ2-5	NA	CASSQGLGGAETQYF	TGTGCCAGCAGCCAGGGGTTGGGGGGCGCCGAGACCCAGTACTTC
TRBV29-1	TRBD1	TRBJ1-1	NA	CSATGQGATFF	TGCAGCGCCACCGGACAGGGGGCGACTTTCTTT
TRBV7-8	NA	TRBJ2-7	many	CASSLRDGYEQYF	TGTGCCAGCAGCCTTCGCGACGGCTACGAGCAGTACTTC
TRBV2	TRBD1	TRBJ1-5	NA	CASSGQGHNQPQHF	TGTGCCAGCAGTGGACAGGGCCACAATCAGCCCCAGCATTTT
TRBV29-1	NA	TRBJ2-5	few	CSVDGGETQYF	TGCAGCGTTGACGGGGGAGAGACCCAGTACTTC
TRBV9	TRBD1	TRBJ2-3	many	CASSATGERADTQYF	TGTGCCAGCAGCGCTACAGGGGAGAGGGCAGATACGCAGTATTTT
TRBV20-1	NA	TRBJ2-1	few	CSARSGADEQFF	TGCAGTGCTAGGTCTGGGGCGGATGAGCAGTTCTTC
TRBV5-1	TRBD1	TRBJ1-1	few	CASSGNRGAISEAFF	TGCGCCAGCAGCGGAAACAGGGGGGCTATCTCTGAAGCTTTCTTT
TRBV7-9	NA	TRBJ1-2	few	CASSLAQGSLYGYTF	TGTGCCAGCAGCTTAGCGCAGGGCAGCCTCTATGGCTACACCTTC
TRBV5-1	TRBD1	TRBJ1-1	many	CATSEGQPNTEAFF	TGCGCCACCTCAGAGGGACAGCCGAACACTGAAGCTTTCTTT
TRBV7-2	NA	TRBJ2-1	many	CASSLGPYYNEQFF	TGTGCCAGCAGCCTAGGGCCCTACTACAATGAGCAGTTCTTC
TRBV3-1	NA	TRBJ2-6	few	CASSPWTDPGVLTF	TGTGCCAGCAGCCCCTGGACTGACCCGGGCGTCCTGACTTTC
TRBV25-1	NA	TRBJ1-2	few	CASSERDYGYTF	TGTGCCAGCAGTGAACGGGACTATGGCTACACCTTC
TRBV27	TRBD2	TRBJ2-5	few	CASSLVSGRETQYF	TGTGCCAGCAGCCTCGTTAGCGGGAGAGAGACCCAGTACTTC
TRBV7-9	NA	TRBJ2-2	few	CASSQGTAVVGELFF	TGTGCCAGCAGCCAGGGGACCGCCGTCGTCGGGGAGCTGTTTTTT
TRBV19	NA	TRBJ2-5	NA	CASSIGGVQETQYF	TGTGCCAGTAGTATAGGGGGAGTGCAAGAGACCCAGTACTTC
TRBV28	TRBD2	TRBJ2-7	many	CASSLRGLAEEQYF	TGTGCCAGCAGTTTGAGAGGACTAGCGGAAGAGCAGTACTTC
TRBV5-1	TRBD2	TRBJ2-3	NA	CASRVAGGPESDTQYF	TGCGCCAGCAGGGTAGCGGGAGGGCCTGAGTCAGATACGCAGTATTTT
TRBV7-2	TRBD2	TRBJ2-1	NA	CASSSSGDGRAANEQFF	TGTGCCAGCAGCTCCTCGGGGGACGGGAGGGCCGCCAATGAGCAGTTCTTC
TRBV10-3	TRBD1	TRBJ2-5	few	CAISESAGGETQYF	TGTGCCATCAGTGAGTCGGCAGGGGGTGAGACCCAGTACTTC
TRBV5-4	TRBD1	TRBJ2-1	NA	CASSPWTGATYNEQFF	TGTGCCAGCAGCCCTTGGACAGGCGCCACCTACAATGAGCAGTTCTTC
TRBV20-1	TRBD2	TRBJ2-1	NA	CSVSSGGNEQFF	TGCAGTGTCTCTTCGGGGGGGAATGAGCAGTTCTTC
TRBV3-1	NA	TRBJ2-3	many	CASSRFTDTQYF	TGTGCCAGCAGCCGGTTCACAGATACGCAGTATTTT
TRBV2	TRBD2	TRBJ2-1	NA	CASSEDLAGASYNEQFF	TGTGCCAGCAGTGAGGACCTAGCGGGAGCATCCTACAATGAGCAGTTCTTC
TRBV7-9	NA	TRBJ2-3	NA	CASRLATGRTDTQYF	TGTGCCAGCAGGTTAGCGACGGGGCGCACAGATACGCAGTATTTT
TRBV5-6	TRBD1	TRBJ2-1	many	CASSLDRTGGSTVF	TGTGCCAGCAGCTTGGACAGGACAGGGGGCTCCACGGTCTTC
TRBV7-9	TRBD1	TRBJ1-2	NA	CASSLVAGGEAGGYTF	TGTGCCAGCAGCTTAGTGGCAGGGGGCGAAGCCGGGGGCTACACCTTC
TRBV12-3/TRBV12-4	NA	TRBJ1-1	NA	CASSIYSGNTEAFF	TGTGCCAGCAGTATTTACAGTGGAAACACTGAAGCTTTCTTT
TRBV12-3/TRBV12-4	NA	TRBJ2-5	NA	CASSFGLRETQYF	TGTGCCAGCAGTTTCGGGCTAAGAGAGACCCAGTACTTC
TRBV7-9	NA	TRBJ2-5	many	CASSPPGDKFETQYF	TGTGCCAGCAGTCCCCCCGGGGATAAATTCGAGACCCAGTACTTC
TRBV5-4	TRBD2	TRBJ2-5	few	CASSLNVAGGRETQYF	TGTGCCAGCAGCTTGAATGTTGCGGGGGGTCGAGAGACCCAGTACTTC
TRBV18	NA	TRBJ2-7	few	CASSPGLQTYEQYF	TGTGCCAGCTCACCGGGACTGCAAACCTACGAGCAGTACTTC
TRBV20-1	TRBD2	TRBJ2-3	many	CSATQREGSTDTQYF	TGCAGTGCTACCCAGCGGGAGGGTTCAACAGATACGCAGTATTTT
TRBV29-1	NA	TRBJ2-1	few	CSVLLRLAYNEQFF	TGCAGCGTCCTGCTTAGGCTAGCATACAATGAGCAGTTCTTC
TRBV27	NA	TRBJ1-2	few	CASSSGPYYGYTF	TGTGCCAGCAGTTCCGGGCCCTACTATGGCTACACCTTC
TRBV6-5	NA	TRBJ2-1	few	CASSYSGAGTYNEQFF	TGTGCCAGCAGTTACTCGGGGGCAGGAACTTACAATGAGCAGTTCTTC
TRBV12-3/TRBV12-4	NA	TRBJ2-7	few	CASSRLAYEQYF	TGTGCCAGCAGTCGACTAGCCTACGAGCAGTACTTC
TRBV7-9	NA	TRBJ2-1	NA	CASSPTARSYNEQFF	TGTGCCAGCAGCCCAACTGCCCGCTCCTACAATGAGCAGTTCTTC
TRBV20-1	TRBD1	TRBJ1-1	NA	CSAGTGGTVTEAFF	TGCAGTGCTGGGACAGGGGGCACGGTCACTGAAGCTTTCTTT
TRBV20-1	NA	TRBJ1-1	NA	CSADDTLNTEAFF	TGCAGTGCCGACGACACTCTGAACACTGAAGCTTTCTTT
TRBV12-3/TRBV12-4	NA	TRBJ1-2	many	CASSLKQINYGYTF	TGTGCCAGCAGTTTAAAACAGATTAACTATGGCTACACCTTC
TRBV20-1	NA	TRBJ1-2	few	CSAPPPDHYGYTF	TGCAGTGCACCACCGCCAGATCACTATGGCTACACCTTC
TRBV5-1	NA	TRBJ2-7	many	CASSLGFLYEQYF	TGCGCCAGCAGCTTGGGGTTCCTCTACGAGCAGTACTTC
TRBV21-1	NA	TRBJ2-7	NA	CASSILGPDF	TGTGCCAGCAGCATTTTGGGCCCGGACTTC
TRBV20-1	NA	TRBJ2-3	NA	CSARGTATSTDTQYF	TGCAGTGCTAGAGGGACAGCTACTAGCACAGATACGCAGTATTTT
TRBV19	NA	TRBJ2-1	NA	CASRRFSSYNEQFF	TGTGCCAGTAGGCGGTTTAGCTCCTACAATGAGCAGTTCTTC
TRBV7-3	TRBD2	TRBJ2-1	many	CASSLAPGLADNEQFF	TGTGCCAGCAGCTTGGCCCCGGGACTAGCAGACAATGAGCAGTTCTTC
TRBV10-3	TRBD1	TRBJ1-1	few	CATRDSGLNTEAFF	TGTGCCACAAGGGACAGCGGCCTGAACACTGAAGCTTTCTTT
TRBV19	NA	TRBJ1-2	NA	CASSSAERGGYTF	TGTGCCAGTAGTTCGGCGGAGCGTGGGGGCTACACCTTC